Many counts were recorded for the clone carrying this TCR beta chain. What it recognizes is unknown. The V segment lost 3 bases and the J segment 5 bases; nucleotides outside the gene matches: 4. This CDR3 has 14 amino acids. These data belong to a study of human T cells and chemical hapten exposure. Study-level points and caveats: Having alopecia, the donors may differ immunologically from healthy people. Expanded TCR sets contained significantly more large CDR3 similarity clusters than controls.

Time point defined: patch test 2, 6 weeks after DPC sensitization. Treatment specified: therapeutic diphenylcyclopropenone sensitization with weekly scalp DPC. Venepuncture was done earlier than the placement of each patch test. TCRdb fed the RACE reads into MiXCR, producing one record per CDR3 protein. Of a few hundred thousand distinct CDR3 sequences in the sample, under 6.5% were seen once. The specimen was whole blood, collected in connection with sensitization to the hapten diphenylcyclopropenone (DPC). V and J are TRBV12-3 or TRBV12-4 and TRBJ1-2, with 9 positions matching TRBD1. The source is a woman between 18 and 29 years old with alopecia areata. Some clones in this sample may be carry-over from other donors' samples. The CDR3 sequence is CASSFSDRGYGYTF. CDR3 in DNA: TGTGCCAGCAGTTTTTCGGACAGGGGATATGGCTACACCTTC.